This TCR beta chain is from a study of CD8 T cells in Susac syndrome. Study-wide results and caveats: Clonal expansion was present among Susac CD8+ cells. This expansion reached its peak in TEMRA cells and in active patients. Susac-specific public clones were found in total CD8+ and CD8+ TEMRA repertoires, numbering roughly 15 and five, respectively.

Random hexamers primed reverse transcription of about 0.45 to 1 ug RNA. TCRdb redid the calling of the immunoSEQ multiplex PCR reads with MiXCR, one entry per CDR3 protein. The sample yields 84,000 or so distinct CDR3 sequences, 85% to 95% seen once. J was trimmed by 2 bases and V by 6 bases; bases with no gene match: 10. Germline CDR1 reads DFQATT; CDR2 reads SNEGSKA (reference sequence). The CDR3 loop spans 14 amino acids. This clonotype was seen a single time. The antigen is not known. The receptor was derived from a human donor with Susac syndrome. This chain joins TRBV20-1 and TRBJ2-7; 7 bases match TRBD1. Sequenced: CD8+ T cells from PBMCs. CDR3 in DNA: TGCAGTGCGCGCAGGACAGGCTGGACCTACGAGCAGTACTTC. Translated, it gives CSARRTGWTYEQYF.